A selection of T cell receptor beta chains follows, all from one sample in a study of neoadjuvant anti-PD-1 for oral cavity cancer. Repertoires were generated with immunoSEQ multiplex PCR, while TCRdb's copy carries only in-frame clones and drops some. This sample has more than 11,000 clones; nearly 70% occur once, and the top ten carry 3.2%. Sequencing was performed on PBMCs, taken after nivolumab (anti-PD-1) treatment. The source is a person between 35 and 79 years old with oral cavity squamous cell carcinoma. Both conserved end residues are part of each CDR3. Fields, in order: clone size, D gene, J gene, V gene, CDR3 length, CDR3 protein, CDR3 DNA. The D gene is left open where the match is weak. Some rows have no size entry. The others give once, few or many, or a class for an expanded clone.

NA	TRBD2	TRBJ2-4	TRBV7-8	15	CASSPRGLAGDIQYF	TGTGCCAGCAGCCCACGGGGACTAGCGGGGGACATTCAGTACTTC
few	TRBD2	TRBJ2-3	TRBV7-2	16	CASSFAGTSGRATQYF	TGTGCCAGCAGCTTCGCGGGGACTAGCGGGAGGGCTACGCAGTATTTT
NA	TRBD2	TRBJ2-2	TRBV18	18	CASSSGLARTVNTGELFF	TGTGCCAGCTCATCGGGACTAGCAAGAACAGTGAACACCGGGGAGCTGTTTTTT
NA	NA	TRBJ1-1	TRBV6-6	14	CAITPRREYTEAFF	TGTGCCATCACCCCGCGAAGAGAGTACACTGAAGCTTTCTTT
few	TRBD1	TRBJ2-7	TRBV28	16	CASSIQGAWGAYEQYF	TGTGCCAGCAGTATACAGGGGGCGTGGGGGGCCTACGAGCAGTACTTC
NA	NA	TRBJ2-3	TRBV5-6	15	CASSLAGVGTDTQYF	TGTGCCAGCAGCTTGGCAGGGGTGGGCACAGATACGCAGTATTTT
NA	NA	TRBJ2-7	TRBV13	12	CASSQYGYEQYF	TGTGCCAGCAGCCAATACGGCTACGAGCAGTACTTC
NA	NA	TRBJ2-2	TRBV7-3	14	CASSPQGGTGELFF	TGTGCCAGCAGTCCCCAGGGAGGCACCGGGGAGCTGTTTTTT
NA	NA	TRBJ1-2	TRBV11-2	12	CASSRSPAFWTF	TGTGCCAGCAGCCGTAGTCCAGCCTTTTGGACCTTC
few	TRBD2	TRBJ2-5	TRBV2	15	CASRLAGGSRETQYF	TGTGCCAGCAGACTAGCGGGAGGTTCGAGAGAGACCCAGTACTTC
once	NA	TRBJ1-1	TRBV5-1	15	CASSLGGTLNTEAFF	TGCGCCAGCAGCTTGGGCGGCACCTTGAACACTGAAGCTTTCTTT
few	NA	TRBJ1-2	TRBV19	12	CASSIGGDGYTF	TGTGCCAGTAGTATCGGAGGGGACGGCTACACCTTC